This T cell receptor beta chain was sequenced during a study of T-cell memory formation after mild COVID-19. Study conclusions and caveats: Nothing showed for sure that second-wave clones peaking on day 37 were SARS-CoV-2 specific. A balance of CD4 and CD8 characterized clones contracting day 15 to 85, whereas later expanders leaned CD4+.

CDR1 MNHNS and CDR2 SASEGT come from the germline V gene. V dropped 7 bases and J dropped 7 bases, with 16 bases sitting between them. The CDR3 loop spans 13 amino acids. This clonotype occurred a few times. Its antigen is undetermined. TCRdb reanalysed the 5' RACE reads using MiXCR and keeps one entry per CDR3 protein. The sample lists around 300,000 distinct CDR3 sequences, approximately 8% occurring once. The rearrangement joins TRBV6-1 to TRBJ1-2; D is unclear. Sequenced: PBMCs or a T cell subset sorted from them (not recorded which). The receptor comes from a man between 18 and 35 years old who had mild COVID-19 (a few samples of this study predate the infection). Cell type and time point are not known. CDR3 DNA sequence: TGTGCCAGCAAATCCTGCGGGTGGTGTGGCTACACCTTC. It encodes CASKSCGWCGYTF.